The 22 T cell receptor beta chains in this list originate from one sample, sequenced in a study of blood T cell repertoires in COVID-19. This table comes from immunoSEQ multiplex PCR, and its TCRdb copy is limited to in-frame clones, with some not included. Seen here are some 160,000 clones, approximately 83% observed once, and the top ten hold roughly a tenth. Sequences were obtained from peripheral blood. The receptors were sampled from a man between 65 and 85 years old with active or convalescent COVID-19.

The sample holds one count of this clone. The chain carries TRBV2 and TRBJ1-1; 7 bases fit TRBD1. This CDR3 has 16 residues. Per the germline V gene, CDR1 is SNHLY and CDR2 is FYNNEI. V lost 5 bases, J lost 5 bases, and 14 bases stayed unmatched. CDR3 coding DNA: TGTGCCAGCAGTAAGACCGGACAGGTGGGACAAACTGAAGCTTTCTTT. Protein product: CASSKTGQVGQTEAFF.

The chain carries TRBV3-1 (or the pseudogene TRBV3-2) and TRBJ2-1; 7 positions match TRBD2. Trimming took 4 bases from V and 6 from J; bases not matched to a gene: 12. CDR1 and CDR2 (germline): LGHDT, YNNKEL (reference sequence). The CDR3 loop spans 16 amino acids. CDR3 DNA: TGTGCCAGCAGCCCTACGACTAGCAGGAAAAGCAATGAGCAGTTCTTC. Amino acid sequence: CASSPTTSRKSNEQFF.

The rearrangement uses TRBV7-2 and TRBJ1-2; D is unclear. Deletions cut 1 base from V and 7 bases from J, with 13 bases between. Germline values: CDR1 SGHTA, CDR2 FQGNSA. The CDR3 runs 14 residues. The CDR3 spells CASSLDPGSGGYTF. The CDR3 nucleotides read TGTGCCAGCAGCTTAGATCCCGGATCGGGTGGCTACACCTTC.

J is TRBJ1-2 and V is TRBV5-4, with 10 bases identical to TRBD1. Germline trimming cut 0 bases from V and 6 bases from J; bases unmatched to any gene: 2. The germline V gene encodes CDR1 SGHNT and CDR2 YYREEE (reference sequence). This CDR3 spans 14 amino acids. The CDR3 DNA reads as TGTGCCAGCAGCTTGGTGGGGACAGGGGATGGCTACACCTTC. This codes for CASSLVGTGDGYTF.

The rearrangement uses TRBV14 and TRBJ2-1, with TRBD2 as a possible D gene (6 bases). This CDR3 spans 17 amino acids. Per germline, CDR1 SGHDN and CDR2 FVKESK. V lost 4 bases and J lost 0, with 16 bases in between. The CDR3 DNA reads TGTGCCAGCAGCCTCTTCTTGGCGGGGAGCTCCTACAATGAGCAGTTCTTC. Its protein product is CASSLFLAGSSYNEQFF. Full variable domain (rest looked up from reference TRBV14 and TRBJ2-1): EAGVTQFPSHSVIEKGQTVTLRCDPISGHDNLYWYRRVMGKEIKFLLHFVKESKQDESGMPNNRFLAERTGGTYSTLKVQPAELEDSGVYFCASSLFLAGSSYNEQFFGPGTRLTVL.

For the CDR3, the DNA is TGTGCCAGCAGCCCGAACAGGGTGGACAATGAGCAGTTCTTC. It translates to CASSPNRVDNEQFF. The genes are TRBV7-2 and TRBJ2-1, with D tentatively TRBD1 (6 bases). This CDR3 spans 14 amino acids. Germline V gene sequence: CDR1 SGHTA, CDR2 FQGNSA. The germline V and J ends were trimmed by 5 bases and 5 bases, with 13 bases remaining between them.

The chain has TRBV7-9 and TRBJ1-1; weak D call: TRBD1 (5 bases). V was shortened by 5 bases and J by 3 bases, with 13 bases between the two germline ends. CDR3 length: 14 residues. Germline V gene sequence: CDR1 SEHNR, CDR2 FQNEAQ (reference sequence). CDR3 sequence (DNA): TGTGCCAGCAGCGAGTTGGGGCGTTACACTGAAGCTTTCTTT. This sequence encodes CASSELGRYTEAFF.

V usage is TRBV4-3 and J usage is TRBJ1-1; perhaps TRBD1 as D (6 bases). This CDR3 has 15 amino acids. The V and J ends lost 0 bases and 11 bases respectively, with 19 bases between them. CDR1 is LGHNA and CDR2 is YSLEER in the germline V gene. The DNA of the CDR3 is TGCGCCAGCAGCCAAGATAGGTTCGAACAGGGTGTTGCTTTCTTT. Encoded protein: CASSQDRFEQGVAFF.

This chain links TRBV6-5 with TRBJ2-7, with TRBD2 matching 7 bases. V was clipped by 2 bases and J by 7 bases; unmatched bases: 11. The germline gives CDR1 MNHEY, CDR2 SVGAGI. The CDR3 is made up of 15 amino acids. The CDR3: CASSYPRGERLEQYF. The CDR3 DNA sequence: TGTGCCAGCAGTTACCCCCGGGGGGAACGTTTGGAGCAGTACTTC.

DNA of the CDR3: TGTGCCAGCAGCTTAGGCCGGGACAGGGACCCGAACACTGAAGCTTTCTTT. It translates to CASSLGRDRDPNTEAFF. The gene calls are TRBV7-8 and TRBJ1-1, with TRBD1 matching 9 bases. With V trimmed by 1 base and J by 1 base, 7 bases remained unmatched. Germline CDR1 SGHVS, CDR2 FQNEAQ. This CDR3 region has 17 residues. The full variable domain, in which reference TRBV7-8 and TRBJ1-1 provide the parts outside the CDR3, is GAGVSQSPRYKVAKRGQDVALRCDPISGHVSLFWYQQALGQGPEFLTYFQNEAQLDKSGLPSDRFFAERPEGSVSTLKIQRTQQEDSAVYLCASSLGRDRDPNTEAFFGQGTRLTVV.

This chain connects TRBV19 to TRBJ1-5; tentatively, D is TRBD1 (5 bases). CDR3 length: 15 amino acids. Trimming removed 4 bases at V and 8 bases at J, with 18 bases between. CDR1 and CDR2 (germline): LNHDA, SQIVND (reference sequence). The CDR3 loop is CASSNGQGFGEPQHF. The CDR3 DNA follows: TGTGCCAGTAGTAACGGCCAGGGTTTTGGCGAGCCCCAGCATTTT.

This clone was recorded many times. This CDR3 reads CASSQLAGGDTYEQYF. CDR3 sequence (DNA): TGCGCCAGCAGCCAACTAGCGGGAGGGGATACTTACGAGCAGTACTTC. The rearrangement joins TRBV4-3 to TRBJ2-7; 12 nucleotides align to TRBD2. The J segment lost 4 bases and the V segment lost 2 bases, leaving 6 bases of the junction unmatched. The germline V gene encodes CDR1 LGHNA and CDR2 YSLEER. The CDR3 has 16 residues.

This sequence joins TRBV3-1 (or the pseudogene TRBV3-2) and TRBJ2-7; 7 bases fit TRBD1. Trimming at V came to 5 bases and at J to 2 bases, leaving 3 bases not matched to a gene. Per the germline V gene, CDR1 is LGHDT and CDR2 is YNNKEL (reference sequence). There are 13 residues in the CDR3. CDR3 nucleotides: TGTGCCAGCAGCTACGACAGGGCCTACGAGCAGTACTTC. This encodes CASSYDRAYEQYF.

The chain joins TRBV27 to TRBJ2-7, with D tentatively TRBD2 (6 bases). The CDR3 sequence is 15 residues long. The germline CDR1 and CDR2 sequences are MNHEY and SMNVEV (reference sequence). The germline V and J ends were trimmed by 6 bases and 1 base, with 16 bases remaining between them. CDR3 coding DNA: TGTGCCAGCAGAACTTACGGGGGATCTTCCTACGAGCAGTACTTC. Its translation is CASRTYGGSSYEQYF.

This clone was picked up one time. The gene calls are TRBV15 and TRBJ1-2; D gene ambiguous. Germline CDR1 is LNHNV and CDR2 is YYDKDF (reference sequence). V lost 3 bases to trimming and J lost 4 bases, with 15 bases between them. The CDR3 sequence is 15 residues long. The chain's CDR3 is CATSRTRASGYGYTF. For the CDR3, the DNA is TGTGCCACCAGCAGGACCAGAGCCTCGGGCTATGGCTACACCTTC. The whole variable domain, remainder taken from reference TRBV15 and TRBJ1-2, is DAMVIQNPRYQVTQFGKPVTLSCSQTLNHNVMYWYQQKSSQAPKLLFHYYDKDFNNEADTPDNFQSRRPNTSFCFLDIRSPGLGDTAMYLCATSRTRASGYGYTFGSGTRLTVV.

V and J are TRBV18 and TRBJ2-1; TRBD2 matches 8 bases. V shed 5 bases, J shed 15 bases, and the junction held 9 bases outside the gene matches. Germline V gene sequence: CDR1 KGHSH, CDR2 LQKENI. The CDR3 sequence is 12 residues long. For the CDR3, the DNA is TGTGCCAGCTCATCGACTAGCGCCCCTTTGTTCTTC. Encoded protein: CASSSTSAPLFF.

The chain uses TRBV7-9 and TRBJ2-2; the D gene is possibly TRBD1 (6 bases). The CDR3 is 15 amino acids. Trimming took off 5 bases at V and 4 bases at J, with 14 bases between the two ends. Germline assignment: CDR1 SEHNR and CDR2 FQNEAQ (reference sequence). The CDR3 region is CASSARDTPTGELFF. The CDR3 DNA sequence: TGTGCCAGCAGCGCAAGGGACACTCCCACCGGGGAGCTGTTTTTT.

The gene calls are TRBV9 and TRBJ2-2; TRBD2 matches 8 bases. V shed 0 bases, J shed 7 bases, and the junction held 5 bases outside the gene matches. This CDR3 has 15 amino acids. The germline gives CDR1 SGDLS, CDR2 YYNGEE. The CDR3 is CASSVAGGRSGELFF. For the CDR3, the DNA is TGTGCCAGCAGCGTAGCGGGGGGGCGTAGCGGGGAGCTGTTTTTT.

This sequence joins TRBV28 and TRBJ2-4; D unclear. The CDR3 sequence is 13 residues long. Germline values: CDR1 MDHEN, CDR2 SYDVKM. V dropped 7 bases and J dropped 0 bases, with 7 bases sitting between them. This CDR3 is CASTGLAKNIQYF. CDR3 DNA: TGTGCCAGCACAGGTCTAGCCAAAAACATTCAGTACTTC.

As to this clone: Other DNA variants within this sample encode the same CDR3. The chain joins TRBV7-2 to TRBJ1-4; tentatively, D is TRBD1 (5 bases). Germline CDR1 reads SGHTA; CDR2 reads FQGNSA. The CDR3 loop spans 14 amino acids. V dropped 1 base and J dropped 8 bases, with 11 bases sitting between them. CDR3 nucleotide sequence: TGTGCCAGCAGCTTAGGTCAGGGAGGGGAAAAACTGTTTTTT. Encoded protein: CASSLGQGGEKLFF.

This sequence joins TRBV18 and TRBJ2-1; TRBD1 matches at 8 bases. J was trimmed by 9 bases and V by 1 base; bases with no gene match: 8. CDR3 length equals 15 residues. CDR1 KGHSH and CDR2 LQKENI come from the germline V gene. The CDR3 loop is CASSPLDRVVGEQFF. As DNA, the CDR3 is TGTGCCAGCTCACCACTGGACAGGGTGGTTGGTGAGCAGTTCTTC.

V is TRBV7-9 and J is TRBJ2-7; TRBD2 might be the D (6 bases). Germline V gives CDR1 SEHNR, CDR2 FQNEAQ (reference sequence). V lost 3 bases, J lost 4 bases, and 16 bases lay in between. This CDR3 has 15 amino acids. DNA for the CDR3: TGTGCCAGCAGCTTCAACGGGGGTAGCTTTTACGAGCAGTACTTC. It translates to CASSFNGGSFYEQYF.